A selection of T cell receptor beta chains follows, all from one sample in a study of blood T cell repertoires in COVID-19. TCRdb keeps only in-frame clones here, not all; method: immunoSEQ multiplex PCR. There are some 230,000 clones in the sample; approximately 83% occur only once, and less than 8% lies in the top ten. Sequencing input: peripheral blood. These receptors were obtained from a woman aged 50 to 60 with acute or convalescent COVID-19. Both conserved end residues are part of each CDR3. The D gene is left open where the match is weak. Size values are once, few and many counts, or a class for expanded clones, and some rows have none.

v_call	clone_size	d_call	j_call	cdr3_nt	cdr3_aa
TRBV20-1	NA	NA	TRBJ2-2	TGCAGTGCTGTTGACTCGATGGAGCTGTTTTTT	CSAVDSMELFF
TRBV7-9	few	NA	TRBJ2-5	TGTGCCAGCAGCCCCCTGGCGGGGTCAGGAGAGACCCAGTACTTC	CASSPLAGSGETQYF
TRBV2	NA	TRBD2	TRBJ2-2	TGTGCCAGCATGGGACTAGCGGGCCGAAAACCCGGGGAGCTGTTTTTT	CASMGLAGRKPGELFF
TRBV7-8	NA	TRBD2	TRBJ2-3	TGTGCCAGCAGCTTAGGGGTACTAGCGGGGGTGGGAGATACGCAGTATTTT	CASSLGVLAGVGDTQYF
TRBV15	NA	NA	TRBJ2-7	TGTGCCACCAGCAGAGACCCGGGGTACGAGCAGTACTTC	CATSRDPGYEQYF
TRBV18	NA	TRBD2	TRBJ2-7	TGTGCCAGCTCGCCGGGAGGCGGCGAGCAGTACTTC	CASSPGGGEQYF
TRBV30	NA	TRBD1	TRBJ2-7	TGTGCCTGGATCGTGACAGGGACCTACGAGCAGTACTTC	CAWIVTGTYEQYF
TRBV5-1	NA	NA	TRBJ1-3	TGCGCCAGCAGCGAGCGGCAGGGGGGAAACACCATATATTTT	CASSERQGGNTIYF
TRBV7-9	few	NA	TRBJ2-7	TGTGCCAGCAGCTCCGGAGAGATTGGATCCTACGAGCAGTACTTC	CASSSGEIGSYEQYF
TRBV14	NA	NA	TRBJ1-2	TGTGCCAGCAGCCAAGATCGTAGCGGTGGGGGCTACACCTTC	CASSQDRSGGGYTF
TRBV28	few	NA	TRBJ2-1	TGTGCCAGCAGTTTACGGTCCCTCAGGTACAATGAGCAGTTCTTC	CASSLRSLRYNEQFF
TRBV28	NA	TRBD1	TRBJ2-5	TGTGCCAGCAGTCTATTGACAGGGGGGGGAGAGACCCAGTACTTC	CASSLLTGGGETQYF
TRBV4-1	NA	TRBD2	TRBJ2-1	TGCGCCAGCAGCCAAGATCGGTTAGGGACTAGGTACAATGAGCAGTTCTTC	CASSQDRLGTRYNEQFF
TRBV5-1	NA	TRBD1	TRBJ1-3	TGCGCCAGCAGCCAGGGGGACCTCTCTGGAAACACCATATATTTT	CASSQGDLSGNTIYF
TRBV6-5	NA	NA	TRBJ2-3	TGTGCCAGCAATTCTGCAGATACGCAGTATTTT	CASNSADTQYF
TRBV7-6	NA	TRBD1	TRBJ2-7	TGTGCCAGCAGCTTAGCCCCTTTTGGACAGGGTGACGAGCAGTACTTC	CASSLAPFGQGDEQYF
TRBV11-1	NA	NA	TRBJ1-1	TGTGCCAGCAGCTTCGGCCGGGGAACTGAAGCTTTCTTT	CASSFGRGTEAFF
TRBV3-1/TRBV3-2	NA	TRBD1	TRBJ1-5	TGTGCCAGCAGCCCTAATTACGGACAGGGGACCAATCAGCCCCAGCATTTT	CASSPNYGQGTNQPQHF
TRBV27	NA	TRBD1	TRBJ1-2	TGTGCCAGCAGTTACACAGGGGACTATGGCTACACCTTC	CASSYTGDYGYTF
TRBV10-3	NA	NA	TRBJ1-6	TGTGCCATCAAAGTGACAGAAAGCTCCTATAATTCACCCCTCCACTTT	CAIKVTESSYNSPLHF
TRBV7-2	few	NA	TRBJ2-7	TGTGCCAGCAGCTTAGAAAATTGGGGCAGACTCTACGAGCAGTACTTC	CASSLENWGRLYEQYF
TRBV4-2	NA	TRBD1	TRBJ1-2	TGTGCCAGCAGCCAAGCAATACAGGGGTACCATGGCTACACCTTC	CASSQAIQGYHGYTF
TRBV4-1	NA	NA	TRBJ1-4	TGCGCCAGCAGCCAAGAGACAGTTGAAAAACTGTTTTTT	CASSQETVEKLFF
TRBV20-1	NA	NA	TRBJ1-5	TGCAGTGCTAGACGGGATCAGCCCCAGCATTTT	CSARRDQPQHF
TRBV9	NA	TRBD1	TRBJ1-1	TGTGCCAGCAGCGCTGTACAGGGGCAAAGGACTGAAGCTTTCTTT	CASSAVQGQRTEAFF
TRBV4-3	NA	NA	TRBJ1-3	TGCGCCAGCAGCCAAGGGATCAGGACACGCTCTGGAAACACCATATATTTT	CASSQGIRTRSGNTIYF
TRBV5-1	NA	NA	TRBJ1-2	TGCGCCAGCAGCTTGGAACAGCCTTCTCTCTATGGCTACACCTTC	CASSLEQPSLYGYTF
TRBV20-1	NA	NA	TRBJ1-1	TGCAGTGCTAGTCGGGAAACTGAAGCTTTCTTT	CSASRETEAFF
TRBV7-2	few	NA	TRBJ1-4	TGTGCCAGCAGCCCCCGCGCGACAACTAATGAAAAACTGTTTTTT	CASSPRATTNEKLFF
TRBV10-3	NA	NA	TRBJ1-3	TGTGCCATCAGTGAGGAAGGACAGATTTTCTCTGGAAACACCATATATTTT	CAISEEGQIFSGNTIYF